The entry that follows covers one T cell receptor beta chain sequence. It was with 60 Vbeta and 13 Jbeta primers that the PCR ran. Produced via immunoSEQ multiplex PCR; TCRdb's table is partial and in-frame only. This table has 150,000 to 200,000 clones, 65% to 75% appearing once. These data come from a study of cytomegalovirus exposure and HLA in healthy donors. The CDR3 sequence is 16 residues long. The germline gives CDR1 LNHDA, CDR2 SQIVND (reference sequence). V dropped 5 bases and J dropped 8; count of bases not matched to a gene: 12. This chain connects TRBV19 to TRBJ2-1; 10 bases match TRBD2. The sequencing sample was made of PBMCs. This receptor was identified in a girl aged 5 to 17 in good health and CMV-seronegative. CDR3 loop: CASSSPGSGGGDEQFF. CDR3 sequence (DNA): TGTGCCAGTAGTTCCCCGGGAAGCGGGGGGGGCGATGAGCAGTTCTTC.